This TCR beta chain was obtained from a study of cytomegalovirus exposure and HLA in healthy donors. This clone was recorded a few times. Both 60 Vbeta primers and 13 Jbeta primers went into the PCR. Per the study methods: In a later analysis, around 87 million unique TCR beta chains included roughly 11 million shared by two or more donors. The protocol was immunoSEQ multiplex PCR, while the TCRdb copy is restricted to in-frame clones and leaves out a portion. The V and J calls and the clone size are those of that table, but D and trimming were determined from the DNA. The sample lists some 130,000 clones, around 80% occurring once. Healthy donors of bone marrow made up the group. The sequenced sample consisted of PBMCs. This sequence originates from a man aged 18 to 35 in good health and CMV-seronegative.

CDR3 sequence: CAISESQATNEKLFF. As DNA, the CDR3 is TGTGCCATCAGTGAGTCGCAGGCAACTAATGAAAAACTGTTTTTT. The V and J genes are TRBV10-3 and TRBJ1-4; D gene ambiguous. The CDR3 covers 15 residues. The germline V and J ends were trimmed by 0 bases and 0 bases, with 5 bases remaining between them. Per the germline V gene, CDR1 is ENHRY and CDR2 is SYGVKD.